Listed below are T cell receptor beta chains from one sample, sequenced in a study of graft-versus-host responses after intestinal transplantation. Sequenced by immunoSEQ multiplex PCR; TCRdb stores in-frame clones only, minus some. The table has some 100,000 clones, 90% to 95% seen once. No antigen is known for these receptors. Sequences were derived from unstimulated CD8+ T cells sorted from spleen or lymph node cells, sampled before transplant. These receptors originate from a human donor who was the organ donor for an intestinal transplant. The CDR3 runs from the conserved cysteine through the conserved F or W. D genes are given only for firm matches. Expanded clones are given a class, and other clones once, few, many or no size at all.

clone size: .
D gene: TRBD1
V gene: TRBV5-6
J gene: TRBJ1-2
CDR3 protein: CASSLVRDRGHGYTF
CDR3 DNA: TGTGCCAGCAGCTTGGTCCGGGACAGGGGCCATGGCTACACCTTC

clone size: .
D gene: .
V gene: TRBV5-1
J gene: TRBJ2-1
CDR3 protein: CASSAGSAYNEQFF
CDR3 DNA: TGCGCCAGCAGCGCAGGTAGCGCCTACAATGAGCAGTTCTTC

clone size: .
D gene: .
V gene: TRBV19
J gene: TRBJ1-4
CDR3 protein: CASNQGYEKLFF
CDR3 DNA: TGTGCCAGTAACCAGGGGTACGAAAAACTGTTTTTT

clone size: .
D gene: .
V gene: TRBV7-6
J gene: TRBJ2-7
CDR3 protein: CATSPGLGTNYEQYF
CDR3 DNA: TGTGCCACCTCTCCGGGACTCGGAACAAACTACGAGCAGTACTTC

clone size: .
D gene: .
V gene: TRBV5-8
J gene: TRBJ1-4
CDR3 protein: CASSLRGWREKLFF
CDR3 DNA: TGTGCCAGCAGCTTGAGAGGGTGGCGGGAAAAACTGTTTTTT

clone size: .
D gene: TRBD2
V gene: TRBV18
J gene: TRBJ2-5
CDR3 protein: CASSPGLASETQYF
CDR3 DNA: TGTGCCAGCTCACCGGGACTAGCATCGGAGACCCAGTACTTC

clone size: .
D gene: TRBD2
V gene: TRBV7-9
J gene: TRBJ2-1
CDR3 protein: CASSYCPRGGRCEQFF
CDR3 DNA: TGTGCCAGCAGCTACTGTCCCCGGGGGGGCCGGTGTGAGCAGTTCTTC

clone size: .
D gene: TRBD2
V gene: TRBV15
J gene: TRBJ2-2
CDR3 protein: CATSRPEVASGSITGELFF
CDR3 DNA: TGTGCCACCAGCAGACCCGAGGTAGCCAGCGGGAGTATCACCGGGGAGCTGTTTTTT

clone size: .
D gene: TRBD1
V gene: TRBV5-4
J gene: TRBJ1-1
CDR3 protein: CASSFDRVTEAFF
CDR3 DNA: TGTGCCAGCAGCTTCGACAGGGTCACTGAAGCTTTCTTT

clone size: .
D gene: .
V gene: TRBV4-1
J gene: TRBJ1-1
CDR3 protein: CASSQDGAEAFF
CDR3 DNA: TGCGCCAGCAGCCAAGATGGGGCAGAAGCTTTCTTT

clone size: .
D gene: TRBD2
V gene: TRBV9
J gene: TRBJ2-1
CDR3 protein: CASSVWTSGPNGQFF
CDR3 DNA: TGTGCCAGCAGCGTTTGGACTAGCGGCCCCAACGGGCAGTTCTTC

clone size: .
D gene: .
V gene: TRBV5-6
J gene: TRBJ2-7
CDR3 protein: CASSLSFGTDTYEQYF
CDR3 DNA: TGTGCCAGCAGCTTGTCGTTCGGGACTGATACCTACGAGCAGTACTTC

clone size: .
D gene: .
V gene: TRBV4-3
J gene: TRBJ2-1
CDR3 protein: CASSPGHPTFEQFF
CDR3 DNA: TGCGCCAGCAGCCCAGGCCACCCTACATTTGAGCAGTTCTTC

clone size: .
D gene: .
V gene: TRBV12-5
J gene: TRBJ1-3
CDR3 protein: CASGLLSGPGNTIYF
CDR3 DNA: TGTGCTAGTGGTTTGTTGTCAGGGCCTGGAAACACCATATATTTT

clone size: .
D gene: .
V gene: TRBV28
J gene: TRBJ2-4
CDR3 protein: CASKLVGGNIQYF
CDR3 DNA: TGTGCCAGCAAGTTAGTAGGAGGGAACATTCAGTACTTC

clone size: .
D gene: .
V gene: TRBV19
J gene: TRBJ2-7
CDR3 protein: CASSMGQNYEQYF
CDR3 DNA: TGTGCCAGTAGTATGGGGCAGAACTACGAGCAGTACTTC

clone size: once
D gene: .
V gene: TRBV27
J gene: TRBJ2-1
CDR3 protein: CASRRRGGGHYNEQFF
CDR3 DNA: TGTGCCAGCAGGAGGCGAGGGGGAGGGCACTACAATGAGCAGTTCTTC

clone size: .
D gene: .
V gene: TRBV5-5
J gene: TRBJ1-1
CDR3 protein: CASSLTRNTEAFF
CDR3 DNA: TGTGCCAGCAGCTTGACCAGGAACACTGAAGCTTTCTTT

clone size: once
D gene: .
V gene: TRBV7-9
J gene: TRBJ2-7
CDR3 protein: CASSLYRDLRDEQYF
CDR3 DNA: TGTGCCAGCAGCTTATACAGGGACCTGCGTGACGAGCAGTACTTC

clone size: .
D gene: .
V gene: TRBV29-1
J gene: TRBJ1-1
CDR3 protein: CSVLFGGTEAFF
CDR3 DNA: TGCAGCGTTCTATTCGGGGGGACTGAAGCTTTCTTT

clone size: .
D gene: .
V gene: TRBV21-1
J gene: TRBJ2-7
CDR3 protein: CASSPRDRASYEQYF
CDR3 DNA: TGTGCCAGCAGTCCCCGGGACAGGGCCTCCTACGAGCAGTACTTC

clone size: .
D gene: .
V gene: TRBV11-3
J gene: TRBJ2-7
CDR3 protein: CASSAGGVPYEQYF
CDR3 DNA: TGTGCCAGCAGCGCCGGAGGGGTTCCGTACGAGCAGTACTTC

clone size: .
D gene: .
V gene: TRBV7-2
J gene: TRBJ2-7
CDR3 protein: CASSPSLDSYEQYF
CDR3 DNA: TGTGCCAGCAGCCCATCCCTAGACTCCTACGAGCAGTACTTC

clone size: .
D gene: .
V gene: TRBV15
J gene: TRBJ1-1
CDR3 protein: CATSRDPGVRTEAFF
CDR3 DNA: TGTGCCACCAGCAGGGATCCAGGGGTTCGCACTGAAGCTTTCTTT

clone size: .
D gene: .
V gene: TRBV7-9
J gene: TRBJ1-2
CDR3 protein: CASSGGGNYGYTF
CDR3 DNA: TGTGCCAGCAGCGGGGGCGGGAACTATGGCTACACCTTC

clone size: .
D gene: TRBD1
V gene: TRBV5-4
J gene: TRBJ2-7
CDR3 protein: CASSWGQGSSYEQYF
CDR3 DNA: TGTGCCAGCAGCTGGGGACAGGGAAGCTCCTACGAGCAGTACTTC

clone size: .
D gene: TRBD1
V gene: TRBV10-3
J gene: TRBJ1-1
CDR3 protein: CAISPGQGISRDTEAFF
CDR3 DNA: TGTGCCATCAGTCCGGGACAGGGGATAAGTAGGGACACTGAAGCTTTCTTT

clone size: .
D gene: TRBD2
V gene: TRBV6-5
J gene: TRBJ2-3
CDR3 protein: CASSGSGGPTDTQYF
CDR3 DNA: TGTGCCAGCAGTGGAAGCGGGGGGCCGACAGATACGCAGTATTTT

clone size: .
D gene: TRBD1
V gene: TRBV2
J gene: TRBJ2-1
CDR3 protein: CASSDPGTDYNEQFF
CDR3 DNA: TGTGCCAGCAGCGATCCCGGGACAGACTACAATGAGCAGTTCTTC